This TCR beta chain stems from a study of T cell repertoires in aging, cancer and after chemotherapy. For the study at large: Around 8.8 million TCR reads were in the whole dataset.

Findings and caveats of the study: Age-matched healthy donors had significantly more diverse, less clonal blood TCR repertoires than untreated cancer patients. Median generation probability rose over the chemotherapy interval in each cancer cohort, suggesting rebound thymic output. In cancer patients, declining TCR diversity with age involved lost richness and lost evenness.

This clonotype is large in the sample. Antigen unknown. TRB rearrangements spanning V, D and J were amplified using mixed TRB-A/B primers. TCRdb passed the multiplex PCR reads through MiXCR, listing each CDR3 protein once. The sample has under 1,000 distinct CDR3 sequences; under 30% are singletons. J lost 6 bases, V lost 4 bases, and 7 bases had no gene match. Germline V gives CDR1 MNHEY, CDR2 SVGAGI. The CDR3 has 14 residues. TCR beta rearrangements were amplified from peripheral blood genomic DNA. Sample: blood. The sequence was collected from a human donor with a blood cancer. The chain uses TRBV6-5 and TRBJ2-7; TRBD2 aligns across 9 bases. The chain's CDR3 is CASSWASGVSEQYF. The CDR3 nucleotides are TGTGCCAGCAGTTGGGCTAGCGGGGTAAGCGAGCAGTACTTC.